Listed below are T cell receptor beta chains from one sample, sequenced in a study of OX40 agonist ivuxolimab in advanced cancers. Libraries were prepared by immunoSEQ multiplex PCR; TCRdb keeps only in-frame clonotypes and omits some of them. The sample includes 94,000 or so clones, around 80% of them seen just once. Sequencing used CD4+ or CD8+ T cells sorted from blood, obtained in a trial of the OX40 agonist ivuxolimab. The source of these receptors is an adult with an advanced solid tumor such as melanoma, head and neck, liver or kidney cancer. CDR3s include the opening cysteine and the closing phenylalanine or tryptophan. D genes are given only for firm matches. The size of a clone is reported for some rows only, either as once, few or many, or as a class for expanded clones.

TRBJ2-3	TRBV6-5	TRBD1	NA	TGTGCCAGCAGTTACTATGGACAGGGGGCAGATACGCAGTATTTT	CASSYYGQGADTQYF
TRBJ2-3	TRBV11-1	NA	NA	TGTGCCAGCAGCCCGGACTCCCGCGGGGATACGCAGTATTTT	CASSPDSRGDTQYF
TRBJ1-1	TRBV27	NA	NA	TGTGCCAGCAGTGGGATTATTGGGCGAGAAGCTTTCTTT	CASSGIIGREAFF
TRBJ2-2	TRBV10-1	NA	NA	TGCGCCAGCGGGATTAACACCGGGGAGCTGTTTTTT	CASGINTGELFF
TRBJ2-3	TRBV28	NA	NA	TGTGCCAGCCGACCACCTGCAGATACGCAGTATTTT	CASRPPADTQYF
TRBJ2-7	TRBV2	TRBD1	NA	TGTGCCAGCAGCCCGGACAGGGGAAACTCCTACGAGCAGTACTTC	CASSPDRGNSYEQYF
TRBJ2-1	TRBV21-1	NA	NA	TGTGCCCGCCACAGGACCTTCTCCTACAATGAGCAGTTCTTC	CARHRTFSYNEQFF
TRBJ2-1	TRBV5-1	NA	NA	TGCGCCAGCAGCTTGGGTACAGGGTACAATGAGCAGTTCTTC	CASSLGTGYNEQFF
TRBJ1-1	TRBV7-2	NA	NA	TGTGCCAGCAGCCTCCAGGGTGGCACTGAAGCTTTCTTT	CASSLQGGTEAFF
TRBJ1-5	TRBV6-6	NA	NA	TGTGCCAGCGTCGGAGGGTCCCATCAGCCCCAGCATTTT	CASVGGSHQPQHF
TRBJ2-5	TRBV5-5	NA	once	TGTGCCAGCAGCTTGTACTCGTCTGTCGAGACCCAGTACTTC	CASSLYSSVETQYF
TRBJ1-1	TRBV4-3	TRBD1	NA	TGCGCCAGCAGCCAAGTGGGACAGATCCAAACTGAAGCTTTCTTT	CASSQVGQIQTEAFF
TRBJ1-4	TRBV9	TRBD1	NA	TGTGCCAGCAGCCGATCGACAGGGGTTGAAGAAAAACTGTTTTTT	CASSRSTGVEEKLFF
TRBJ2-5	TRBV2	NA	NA	TGTGCCAGCAGTGATGGGGGAACAGAGACCCAGTACTTC	CASSDGGTETQYF
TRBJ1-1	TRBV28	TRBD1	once	TGTGCCGGGCTCAGACAGGGCGGGACTGAAGCTTTCTTT	CAGLRQGGTEAFF
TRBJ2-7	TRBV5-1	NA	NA	TGCGCCAGCAGTACAGGGAACACCCCCTACGAGCAGTACTTC	CASSTGNTPYEQYF
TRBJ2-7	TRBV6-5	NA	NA	TGTGCCAGCAGTTTCGACAGGAGCTCCTACGAGCAGTACTTC	CASSFDRSSYEQYF
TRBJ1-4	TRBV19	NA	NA	TGTGCCAGTAGTTCAAGCCCCAATGAAAAACTGTTTTTT	CASSSSPNEKLFF
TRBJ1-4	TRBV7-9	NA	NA	TGTGCCAGCAGCTACCGGGGGACAACTAATGAAAAACTGTTTTTT	CASSYRGTTNEKLFF
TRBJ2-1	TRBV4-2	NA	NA	TGTGCCAGCAGCCAAGATGACGGACGGAATGAGCAGTTCTTC	CASSQDDGRNEQFF
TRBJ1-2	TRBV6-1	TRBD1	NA	TGTGCCAGCAGTCCCCGGGACAGAGATGGCTACACCTTC	CASSPRDRDGYTF
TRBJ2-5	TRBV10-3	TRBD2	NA	TGTGCCATCGGGGCTAGCGGGGCCGAAGGGACCCAGTACTTC	CAIGASGAEGTQYF
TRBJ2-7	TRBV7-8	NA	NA	TGTGCCAGCAGCTTAGTGGGCAGGGGGGACGAGCAGTACTTC	CASSLVGRGDEQYF
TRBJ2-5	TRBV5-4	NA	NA	TGTGCCAGCAGCCGAGGGGCAACCCAGTACTTC	CASSRGATQYF
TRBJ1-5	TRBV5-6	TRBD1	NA	TGTGCCAGCAGCCGGACAGGGACTCAGCCCCAGCATTTT	CASSRTGTQPQHF
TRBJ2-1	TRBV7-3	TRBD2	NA	TGTGCCAGCAGTTATACGGGCCTGACTAGCGGTAGCAATGAGCAGTTCTTC	CASSYTGLTSGSNEQFF
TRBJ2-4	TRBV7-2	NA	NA	TGTGCCAGCAGCTTAGGAGGTGGCGGCCAAAACATTCAGTACTTC	CASSLGGGGQNIQYF
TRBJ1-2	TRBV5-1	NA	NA	TGCGCCAGCAGCTCCGACAGTTTCTATGGCTACACCTTC	CASSSDSFYGYTF
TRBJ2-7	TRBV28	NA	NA	TGTGCCAGCAGGAGGGGGGGGAGGTTATCCTACGAGCAGTACTTC	CASRRGGRLSYEQYF
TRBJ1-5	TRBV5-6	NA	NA	TGTGCCAGCAGCTTGGTCAGGGCGGAGCAATCAGCCCAGCATTTT	CASSLVRAEQSAQHF
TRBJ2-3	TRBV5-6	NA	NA	TGTGCCAGCAGCACAGACTACGGCACAGATACGCAGTATTTT	CASSTDYGTDTQYF
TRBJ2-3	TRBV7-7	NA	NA	TGTGCCAGCAGCTTAGGACCCAGACACACAGATACGCAGTATTTT	CASSLGPRHTDTQYF
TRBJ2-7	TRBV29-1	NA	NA	TGCAGCGTCGACATCAATGGTAGCGACGAGCAGTACTTC	CSVDINGSDEQYF
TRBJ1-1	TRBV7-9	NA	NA	TGTGCCAGCAGATCACAGGGAAACACTGAAGCTTTCTTT	CASRSQGNTEAFF
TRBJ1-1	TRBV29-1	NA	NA	TGCAGCGTTGAATCCGAGCCTCGCCAAGCTTTCTTT	CSVESEPRQAFF
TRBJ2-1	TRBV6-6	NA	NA	TGTGCCAGCAGTCCACAGGTAACCGCGGCCAATGAGCAGTTCTTC	CASSPQVTAANEQFF
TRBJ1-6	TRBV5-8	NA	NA	TGTGCCAGCAGCTTGGAGACAGGACAATCACCCCTCCACTTT	CASSLETGQSPLHF
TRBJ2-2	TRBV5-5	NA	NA	TGTGCCAGCAGCCCGGGCAGTGGCGGCGACACCGGGGAGCTGTTTTTT	CASSPGSGGDTGELFF
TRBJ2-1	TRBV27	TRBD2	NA	TGTGCCAGCAGTTACGCGGGACTAGCGGCTGGGGGACCTTGGGAGCAGTTCTTC	CASSYAGLAAGGPWEQFF
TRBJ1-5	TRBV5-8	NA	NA	TGTGCCAGCAGACGGGGCGGCAATCAGCCCCAGCATTTT	CASRRGGNQPQHF
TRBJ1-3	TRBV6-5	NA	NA	TGTGCCAGCAGTTCCGGGACATCTTCCTCTGGAAACACCATATATTTT	CASSSGTSSSGNTIYF
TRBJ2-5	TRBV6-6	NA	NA	TGTGCCAGTATCCAAAGGGGACAAGAGACCCAGTACTTC	CASIQRGQETQYF
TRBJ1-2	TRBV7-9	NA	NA	TGTGCCAGCAGCCAAAGACAGGATGGCTACACCTTC	CASSQRQDGYTF
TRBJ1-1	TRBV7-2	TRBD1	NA	TGTGCCAGCAGCCGGGACAGTTGGACTGAAGCTTTCTTT	CASSRDSWTEAFF
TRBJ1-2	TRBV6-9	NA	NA	TGTGCCAGCAGCCCCTACACCTTC	CASSPYTF